The T cell receptor beta chain under discussion was sequenced for a study of early T cells in non-severe SARS-CoV-2 infection. Via MiXCR, TCRdb re-called the 5' RACE reads, giving one row per CDR3 protein. The sample lists 70,000 to 90,000 distinct CDR3 sequences; about an eighth were seen once. Comment on this clonotype: Its antigen is not known.

General study findings and limits: Private and CD4 specificities were missed by VDJdb matching, skewed to anti-spike CD8.

Germline V lookup: CDR1 KGHDR, CDR2 SFDVKD. This CDR3 has 13 residues. V was clipped by 4 bases and J by 3 bases, with 5 bases between them. This chain connects TRBV24-1 to TRBJ1-4, with D unclear. This TCR was recovered from an adult who was a healthcare worker with PCR-confirmed SARS-CoV-2 infection or an uninfected control (not recorded which). The sequenced material came from whole blood. CDR3 sequence reads: CATSDGPNEKLFF. The CDR3 DNA reads as TGTGCCACCAGTGACGGGCCTAATGAAAAACTGTTTTTT.